This T cell receptor beta chain was obtained from a study of monozygotic twins with inflammatory bowel disease. Findings and caveats of the study: Immunosuppressive treatment differences may have increased patient repertoire variability. The data offered no way to tell different T cell subtypes apart.

The germline CDR1 and CDR2 sequences are LGHNA and YSLEER. The CDR3 length is 15 residues. Added by template switching were UMIs that each held a 6-nucleotide sample barcode. For each CDR3 protein, TCRdb gives one entry from its re-call of the 5' RACE reads, without DNA. Its table records about 300,000 distinct CDR3 sequences. To note about this clonotype: The target antigen is unknown.

The chain is built from TRBV4-3 and TRBJ2-7; as DNA is missing, the TRBD2 call by TCRdb cannot be tested. Sequencing was done on a sample of blood. This sequence was found in a human donor with ulcerative colitis or Crohn's disease, or a healthy co-twin of an affected twin (not recorded which). CDR3 in amino acids: CASSPWQGSFHEQYF.